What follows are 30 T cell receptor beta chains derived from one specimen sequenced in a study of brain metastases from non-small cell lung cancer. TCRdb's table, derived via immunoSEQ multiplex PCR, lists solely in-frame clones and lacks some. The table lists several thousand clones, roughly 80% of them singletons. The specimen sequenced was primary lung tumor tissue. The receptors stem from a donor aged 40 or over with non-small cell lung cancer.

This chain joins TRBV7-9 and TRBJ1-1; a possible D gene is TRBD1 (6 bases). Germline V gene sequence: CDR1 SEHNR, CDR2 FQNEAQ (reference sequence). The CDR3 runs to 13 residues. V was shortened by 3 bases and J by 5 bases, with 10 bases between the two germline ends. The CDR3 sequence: CASSFRQETEAFF. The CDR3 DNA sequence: TGTGCCAGCAGCTTCCGACAGGAGACTGAAGCTTTCTTT.

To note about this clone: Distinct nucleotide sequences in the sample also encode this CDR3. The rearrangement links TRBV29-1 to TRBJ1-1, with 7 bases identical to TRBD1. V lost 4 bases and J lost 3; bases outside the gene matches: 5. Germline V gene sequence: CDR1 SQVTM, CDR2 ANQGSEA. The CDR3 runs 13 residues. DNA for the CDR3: TGCAGCGTTGGGACAGGTAGGGACACTGAAGCTTTCTTT. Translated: CSVGTGRDTEAFF.

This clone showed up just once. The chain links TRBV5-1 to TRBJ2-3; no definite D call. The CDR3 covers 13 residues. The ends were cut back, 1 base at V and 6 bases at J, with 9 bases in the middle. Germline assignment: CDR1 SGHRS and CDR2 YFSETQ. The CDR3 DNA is TGCGCCAGCAGCTTGCTGGTTTTGGATACGCAGTATTTT. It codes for CASSLLVLDTQYF.

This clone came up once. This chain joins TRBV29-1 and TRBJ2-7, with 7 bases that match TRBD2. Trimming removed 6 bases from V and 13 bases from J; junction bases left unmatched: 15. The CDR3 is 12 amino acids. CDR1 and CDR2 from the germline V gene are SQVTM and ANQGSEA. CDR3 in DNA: TGCAGCGTAGAATCGCTAGCGGAGGGGACTTACTTC. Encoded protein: CSVESLAEGTYF.

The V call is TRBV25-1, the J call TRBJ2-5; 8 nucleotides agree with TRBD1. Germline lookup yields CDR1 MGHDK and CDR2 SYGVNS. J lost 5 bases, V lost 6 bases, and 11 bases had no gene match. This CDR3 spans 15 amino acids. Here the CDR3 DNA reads TGTGCCAGCAGCCATCACAGGGGGAAGGGGGAGACCCAGTACTTC. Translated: CASSHHRGKGETQYF.

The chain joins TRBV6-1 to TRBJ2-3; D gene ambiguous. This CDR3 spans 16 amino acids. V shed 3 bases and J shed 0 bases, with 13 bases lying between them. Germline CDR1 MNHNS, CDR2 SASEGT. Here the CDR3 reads CASSDPPGFSTDTQYF. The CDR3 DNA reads TGTGCCAGCAGTGACCCGCCCGGGTTTAGCACAGATACGCAGTATTTT.

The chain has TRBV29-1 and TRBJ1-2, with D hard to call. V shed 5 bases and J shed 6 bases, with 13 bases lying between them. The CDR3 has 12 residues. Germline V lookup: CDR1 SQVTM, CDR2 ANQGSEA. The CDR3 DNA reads TGCAGCGTTCGCTCAAACAGAGATGGCTACACCTTC. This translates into CSVRSNRDGYTF.

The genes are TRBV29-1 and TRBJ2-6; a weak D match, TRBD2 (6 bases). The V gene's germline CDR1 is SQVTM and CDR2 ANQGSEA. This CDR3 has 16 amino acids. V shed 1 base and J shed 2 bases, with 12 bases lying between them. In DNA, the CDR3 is TGCAGCGTTGAAGCTCGGGGGAACGCTGGGGCCAACGTCCTGACTTTC. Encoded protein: CSVEARGNAGANVLTF.

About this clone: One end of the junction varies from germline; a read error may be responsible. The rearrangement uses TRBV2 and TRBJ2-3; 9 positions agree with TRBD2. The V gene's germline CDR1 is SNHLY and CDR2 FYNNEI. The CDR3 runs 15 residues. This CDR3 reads CASTEIGTSKDTQYF. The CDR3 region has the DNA TGTGCCAGCACTGAAATAGGGACTAGCAAAGATACGCAGTATTTT.

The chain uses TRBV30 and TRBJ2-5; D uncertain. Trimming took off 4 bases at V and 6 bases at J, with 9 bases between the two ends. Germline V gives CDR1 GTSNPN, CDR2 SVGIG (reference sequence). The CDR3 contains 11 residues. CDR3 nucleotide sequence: TGTGCCTGGAATAGGGCAAAGACCCAGTACTTC. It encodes CAWNRAKTQYF.

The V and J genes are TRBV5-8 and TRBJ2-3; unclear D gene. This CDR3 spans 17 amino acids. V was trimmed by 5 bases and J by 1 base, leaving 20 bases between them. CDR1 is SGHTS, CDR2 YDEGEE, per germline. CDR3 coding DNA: TGTGCCAGCAGTTCCTCCGCGGCAGTTTACCGCACAGATACGCAGTATTTT. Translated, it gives CASSSSAAVYRTDTQYF.

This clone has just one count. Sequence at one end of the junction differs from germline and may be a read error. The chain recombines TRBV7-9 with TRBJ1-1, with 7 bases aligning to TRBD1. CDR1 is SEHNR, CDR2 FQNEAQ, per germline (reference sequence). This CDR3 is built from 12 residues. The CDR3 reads CTSRSDRDEAFF. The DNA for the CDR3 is TGTACCAGCAGGTCCGACAGGGATGAAGCTTTCTTT.

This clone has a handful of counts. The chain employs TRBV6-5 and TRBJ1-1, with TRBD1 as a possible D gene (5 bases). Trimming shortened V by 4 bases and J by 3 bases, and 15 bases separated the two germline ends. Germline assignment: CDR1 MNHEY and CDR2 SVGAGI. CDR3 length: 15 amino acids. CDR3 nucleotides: TGTGCCAGCAGTTCTGCCCGGGGGGATGACACTGAAGCTTTCTTT. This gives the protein CASSSARGDDTEAFF.

DNA of the CDR3: TGTGCCAGCTCACCCCCCTCAGCCTTTAGCACAGATACGCAGTATTTT. This gives the protein CASSPPSAFSTDTQYF. The chain uses TRBV18 and TRBJ2-3, with unresolved D. CDR1 is KGHSH, CDR2 LQKENI, per germline. This CDR3 comprises 16 residues. V lost 3 bases and J 0 bases, leaving 13 bases between the germline ends. Full variable domain (remainder filled in from reference TRBV18 and TRBJ2-3): NAGVMQNPRHLVRRRGQEARLRCSPMKGHSHVYWYRQLPEEGLKFMVYLQKENIIDESGMPKERFSAEFPKEGPSILRIQQVVRGDSAAYFCASSPPSAFSTDTQYFGPGTRLTVL.

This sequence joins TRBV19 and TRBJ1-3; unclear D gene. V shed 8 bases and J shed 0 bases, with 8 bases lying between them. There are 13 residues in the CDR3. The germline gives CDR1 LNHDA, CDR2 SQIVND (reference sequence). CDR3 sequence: CASYSYSGNTIYF. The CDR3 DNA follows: TGTGCCAGTTACAGCTACTCTGGAAACACCATATATTTT.

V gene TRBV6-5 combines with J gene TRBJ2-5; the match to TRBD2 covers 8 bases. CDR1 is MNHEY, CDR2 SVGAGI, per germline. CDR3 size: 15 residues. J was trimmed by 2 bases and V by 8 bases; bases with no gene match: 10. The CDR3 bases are TGTGCCAGCGGAGCCGGGGGGGCCCCGCAAGAGACCCAGTACTTC. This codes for CASGAGGAPQETQYF.

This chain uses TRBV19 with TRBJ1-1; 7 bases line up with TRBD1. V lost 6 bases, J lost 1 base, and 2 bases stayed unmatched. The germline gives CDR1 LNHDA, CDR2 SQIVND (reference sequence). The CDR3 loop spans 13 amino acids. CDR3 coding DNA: TGTGCCAGTAGAAACAGGGGGAACACTGAAGCTTTCTTT. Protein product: CASRNRGNTEAFF.

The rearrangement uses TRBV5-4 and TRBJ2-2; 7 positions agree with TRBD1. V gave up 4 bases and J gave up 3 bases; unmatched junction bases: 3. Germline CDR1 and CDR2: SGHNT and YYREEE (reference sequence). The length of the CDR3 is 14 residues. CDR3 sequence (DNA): TGTGCCAGCAGCCCCGGACAGGACACCGGGGAGCTGTTTTTT. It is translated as CASSPGQDTGELFF.

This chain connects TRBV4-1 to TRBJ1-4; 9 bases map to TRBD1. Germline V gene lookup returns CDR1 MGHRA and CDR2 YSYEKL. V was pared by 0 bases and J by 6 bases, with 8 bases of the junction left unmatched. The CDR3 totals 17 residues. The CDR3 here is CASSQDKGTGFYEKLFF. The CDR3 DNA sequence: TGCGCCAGCAGCCAAGATAAGGGGACAGGGTTTTATGAAAAACTGTTTTTT.

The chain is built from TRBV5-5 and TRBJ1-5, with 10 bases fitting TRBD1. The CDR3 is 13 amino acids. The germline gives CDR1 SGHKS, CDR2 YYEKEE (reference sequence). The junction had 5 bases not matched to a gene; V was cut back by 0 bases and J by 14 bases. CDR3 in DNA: TGTGCCAGCAGCTTGGGGGGGACAGGGGCAGAGCATTTT. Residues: CASSLGGTGAEHF.

The CDR3: CASRADRVGEQYF. CDR3 sequence (DNA): TGTGCCAGCAGAGCCGACAGGGTGGGCGAGCAGTACTTC. This chain uses TRBV6-5 with TRBJ2-7; 7 nucleotides match TRBD1. V lost 6 bases and J lost 6; bases outside the gene matches: 8. Germline assignment: CDR1 MNHEY and CDR2 SVGAGI. CDR3 length: 13 residues.

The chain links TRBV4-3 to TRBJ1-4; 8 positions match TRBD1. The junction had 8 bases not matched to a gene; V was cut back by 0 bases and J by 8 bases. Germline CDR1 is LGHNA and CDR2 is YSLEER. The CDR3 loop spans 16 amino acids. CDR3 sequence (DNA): TGCGCCAGCAGCCAAGAGCCCCAGGGGGCAGAGGAAAAACTGTTTTTT. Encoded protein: CASSQEPQGAEEKLFF.

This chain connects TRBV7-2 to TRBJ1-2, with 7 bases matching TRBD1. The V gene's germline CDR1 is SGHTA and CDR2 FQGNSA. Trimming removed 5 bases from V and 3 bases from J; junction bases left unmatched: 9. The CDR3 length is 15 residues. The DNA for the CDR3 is TGTGCCAGCAGCACAACCTCGGGACAGCACTATGGCTACACCTTC. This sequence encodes CASSTTSGQHYGYTF. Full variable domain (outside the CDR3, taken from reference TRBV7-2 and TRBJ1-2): GAGVSQSPSNKVTEKGKDVELRCDPISGHTALYWYRQSLGQGLEFLIYFQGNSAPDKSGLPSDRFSAERTGGSVSTLTIQRTQQEDSAVYLCASSTTSGQHYGYTFGSGTRLTVV.

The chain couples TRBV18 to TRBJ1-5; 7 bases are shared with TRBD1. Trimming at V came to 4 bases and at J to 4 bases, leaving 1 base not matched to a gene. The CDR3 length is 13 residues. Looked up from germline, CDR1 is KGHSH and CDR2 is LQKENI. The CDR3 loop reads CASSLGQNQPQHF. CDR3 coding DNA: TGTGCCAGCTCACTGGGACAGAATCAGCCCCAGCATTTT.

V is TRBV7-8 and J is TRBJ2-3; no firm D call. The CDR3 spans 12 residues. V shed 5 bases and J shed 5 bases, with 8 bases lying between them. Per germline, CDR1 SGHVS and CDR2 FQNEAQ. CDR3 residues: CASSEIGDTQYF. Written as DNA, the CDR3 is TGTGCCAGCAGCGAGATTGGAGATACGCAGTATTTT.

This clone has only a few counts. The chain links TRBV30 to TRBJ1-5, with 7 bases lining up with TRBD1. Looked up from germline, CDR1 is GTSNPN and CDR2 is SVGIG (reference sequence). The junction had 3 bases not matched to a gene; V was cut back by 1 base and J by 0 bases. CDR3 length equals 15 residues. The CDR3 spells CAWSGGQHSNQPQHF. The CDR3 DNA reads TGTGCCTGGAGTGGGGGACAGCATAGCAATCAGCCCCAGCATTTT.

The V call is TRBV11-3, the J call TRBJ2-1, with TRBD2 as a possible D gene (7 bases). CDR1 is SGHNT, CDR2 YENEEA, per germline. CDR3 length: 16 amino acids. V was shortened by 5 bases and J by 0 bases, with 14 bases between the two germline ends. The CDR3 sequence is CASSRGRESSYNEQFF. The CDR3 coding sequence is TGTGCCAGCAGCCGGGGGCGGGAGAGCTCCTACAATGAGCAGTTCTTC.

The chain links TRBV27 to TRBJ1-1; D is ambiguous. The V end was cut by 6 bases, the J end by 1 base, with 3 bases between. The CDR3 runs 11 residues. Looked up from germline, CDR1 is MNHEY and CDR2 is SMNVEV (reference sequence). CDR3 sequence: CASRKNTEAFF. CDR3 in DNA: TGTGCCAGCAGAAAGAACACTGAAGCTTTCTTT.

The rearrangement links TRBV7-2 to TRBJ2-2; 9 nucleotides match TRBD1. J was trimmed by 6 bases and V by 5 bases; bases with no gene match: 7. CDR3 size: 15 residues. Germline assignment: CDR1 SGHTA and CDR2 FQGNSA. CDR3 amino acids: CASSPGQGGPGELFF. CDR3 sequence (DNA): TGTGCCAGCAGCCCGGGACAGGGAGGCCCCGGGGAGCTGTTTTTT.

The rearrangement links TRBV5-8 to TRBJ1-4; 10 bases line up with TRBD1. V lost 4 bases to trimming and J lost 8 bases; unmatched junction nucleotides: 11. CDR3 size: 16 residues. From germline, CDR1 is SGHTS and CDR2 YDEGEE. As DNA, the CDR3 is TGTGCCAGCAGCCTCGAAGTGGGGACAGGGGAAGAAAAACTGTTTTTT. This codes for CASSLEVGTGEEKLFF.